This T cell receptor (beta chain) stems from a study of cytomegalovirus exposure and HLA in healthy donors. Comments on this clone: Its antigen is undetermined.

60 Vbeta and 13 Jbeta primers were used in PCR. Generated by immunoSEQ multiplex PCR, the TCRdb table keeps only in-frame clones and is missing some. The sample carries approximately 280,000 clones, roughly 88% recorded once. Study-level results: Most CMV-associated TCR beta chains were later found to appear HLA-restricted. It was confirmed in vitro that a few of the CMV-associated chains were specific for CMV antigens. A reported reduction in N-insertions relative to the approximately 670-donor mean was seen in an Asian-associated ancestry cluster in a later analysis. Some TCR beta chains (about 180 of them) were listed as cytomegalovirus-associated.

The CDR3 is 13 residues long. Trimming took off 4 bases at V and 9 bases at J, with 13 bases between the two ends. Germline V gene sequence: CDR1 SNHLY, CDR2 FYNNEI. V and J are TRBV2 and TRBJ2-1; D is ambiguous. The sequencing sample was made of PBMCs. The clonotype originates from a man aged 40-50 years in good health and CMV-seropositive. CDR3 in amino acids: CASSALALSEQFF. The CDR3 DNA is TGTGCCAGCAGTGCACTTGCTTTGAGTGAGCAGTTCTTC.